This TCR beta chain was captured by sequencing in a study of cytomegalovirus exposure and HLA in healthy donors. Study-wide results and caveats: A later look showed TCR association rates differing by HLA locus, highest for DRB1 and lowest for HLA-C. Based on reports, TCR beta sequences accurately predicted HLA-A and HLA-B alleles for most subjects. In a later analysis, a missense DCLRE1C variant was linked to TCR beta V- and J-gene trimming. Earlier analysis found most TCR beta V segments productive about 87% or about 30% of the time.

J lost 2 bases, V lost 3 bases, and 7 bases had no gene match. Germline V lookup: CDR1 MNHEY, CDR2 SMNVEV (reference sequence). The CDR3 totals 16 residues. Comment on this clone: Its target is not known.

In the PCR, 60 Vbeta and 13 Jbeta primers were used. Some clones are missing from TCRdb's copy, which holds only in-frame ones; the method was immunoSEQ multiplex PCR. Found here are over 150,000 clones, about 80% of them singletons; the top ten hold around 3.4%. The gene calls are TRBV27 and TRBJ2-3, with TRBD1 matching over 8 bases. The sequenced sample consisted of PBMCs. The receptor comes from a young man in good health and CMV-seropositive. The CDR3 region is CASSLFWTGPTDTQYF. The CDR3 nucleotides are TGTGCCAGCAGTTTGTTTTGGACAGGGCCCACAGATACGCAGTATTTT.